The 23 T cell receptor beta chains reported below all come from one sample, sequenced in a study of blood T cell repertoires in COVID-19. Some clones are missing from TCRdb's copy, which holds only in-frame ones; the method was immunoSEQ multiplex PCR. The repertoire has fewer than 650,000 clones, roughly 89% of them found once; the top ten carry under 8.5%. The sample was peripheral blood. These receptors were collected from a woman in her 50s with COVID-19, enrolled during active disease.

This chain connects TRBV6-6 to TRBJ1-1; 8 bases fit TRBD1. From germline, CDR1 is MNHNY and CDR2 SVGAGI (reference sequence). The CDR3 has 14 amino acids. V dropped 5 bases and J dropped 3; count of bases not matched to a gene: 5. CDR3 DNA: TGTGCCAGCAGTCGCCAGGGGGCGGACACTGAAGCTTTCTTT. Protein product: CASSRQGADTEAFF.

The chain couples TRBV5-1 to TRBJ1-4; TRBD1 matches at 8 bases. The germline gives CDR1 SGHRS, CDR2 YFSETQ. This CDR3 region has 14 residues. The V gene end was trimmed by 3 bases and the J gene end by 7 bases; junction bases not matched to a gene: 5. CDR3 region: CASSSTGDGEKLFF. As DNA, the CDR3 is TGCGCCAGCAGCTCGACAGGGGATGGTGAAAAACTGTTTTTT.

The V call is TRBV2, the J call TRBJ1-5; unclear D gene. V lost 2 bases, J lost 1 base, and 6 bases lay in between. The CDR3 runs 14 residues. Germline V gene sequence: CDR1 SNHLY, CDR2 FYNNEI. The CDR3 region has the DNA TGTGCCAGCAGTGAATGGAGGAGCAATCAGCCCCAGCATTTT. Its translation is CASSEWRSNQPQHF.

As concerns this clone: The same CDR3 arises from other DNA sequences in this sample as well. This chain links TRBV5-6 with TRBJ2-1; 10 positions agree with TRBD2. Germline V gives CDR1 SGHDT, CDR2 YYEEEE. J lost 3 bases, V lost 4 bases, and 7 bases had no gene match. The CDR3 runs 16 residues. CDR3 amino acids: CASSPGLAGGYNEQFF. The CDR3 DNA reads TGTGCCAGCAGCCCGGGATTAGCGGGGGGCTACAATGAGCAGTTCTTC.

This rearrangement joins TRBV5-1 to TRBJ1-1, with a possible D match to TRBD1 (6 bases). V was shortened by 6 bases and J by 2 bases, with 20 bases between the two germline ends. Germline CDR1 and CDR2: SGHRS and YFSETQ. The CDR3 is 16 amino acids. The CDR3, as DNA: TGCGCCAGCAACATTGGAGGACAGACCTTTAACACTGAAGCTTTCTTT. It yields the protein CASNIGGQTFNTEAFF.

The chain couples TRBV6-5 to TRBJ1-2; D might be TRBD1 (6 bases). This CDR3 has 15 amino acids. Trimming took 11 bases from V and 1 from J, leaving 20 bases between them. Germline CDR1 MNHEY, CDR2 SVGAGI. The CDR3 DNA is TGTGCCTTAAAGATACCTGGACAGATTAACTATGGCTACACCTTC. It translates to CALKIPGQINYGYTF.

V and J are TRBV7-2 and TRBJ1-2; D is unresolved. From germline, CDR1 is SGHTA and CDR2 FQGNSA. The ends were cut back, 4 bases at V and 7 bases at J, with 22 bases in the middle. The CDR3 spans 16 residues. The CDR3 reads CASSSATGRQFGGYTF. The CDR3 nucleotides are TGTGCCAGCAGCTCAGCCACTGGGAGGCAGTTTGGTGGCTACACCTTC.

The CDR3 DNA reads as TGCGCCAGCAGCTCCCGACTAGCGGGGGAGGATACGCAGTATTTT. This gives the protein CASSSRLAGEDTQYF. J is TRBJ2-3 and V is TRBV4-1, with 12 bases fitting TRBD2. In germline, CDR1 is MGHRA, CDR2 YSYEKL. Germline trimming cut 5 bases from V and 6 bases from J; bases unmatched to any gene: 6. CDR3 length: 15 amino acids.

The count of this clone is one. This chain joins TRBV12-3 or TRBV12-4 and TRBJ1-2, with D tentatively TRBD1 (6 bases). CDR3 length equals 13 residues. Trimming left V 7 bases short and J 3 bases short, with 12 bases between. The CDR3 region is CASTLGADYGYTF. The CDR3 DNA is TGTGCCAGCACCCTGGGGGCGGACTATGGCTACACCTTC.

V gene TRBV4-1 combines with J gene TRBJ2-3; D call uncertain. This CDR3 has 15 residues. Trimming pared 7 bases from V and 0 bases from J, leaving 14 bases between. Germline assignment: CDR1 MGHRA and CDR2 YSYEKL. The CDR3 sequence is CASKESEISTDTQYF. As DNA, the CDR3 is TGCGCCAGCAAGGAGTCCGAGATTAGCACAGATACGCAGTATTTT.

To note about this clone: The same CDR3 arises from other DNA sequences in this sample as well. The chain employs TRBV3-1 (or the pseudogene TRBV3-2) and TRBJ1-1; no definite D call. Germline loops: CDR1 LGHDT, CDR2 YNNKEL (reference sequence). The germline V and J ends were trimmed by 1 base and 5 bases, with 11 bases remaining between them. The length of the CDR3 is 14 residues. This CDR3 is CASSQVEGGTEAFF. Written as DNA, the CDR3 is TGTGCCAGCAGCCAAGTTGAGGGTGGGACTGAAGCTTTCTTT.

Notes on this clone: The sample contains more than one DNA sequence encoding this CDR3. The chain employs TRBV18 and TRBJ2-3, with TRBD2 identical over 8 bases. With V trimmed by 1 base and J by 3 bases, 3 bases remained unmatched. The CDR3 totals 15 residues. Germline lookup yields CDR1 KGHSH and CDR2 LQKENI. The DNA of the CDR3 is TGTGCCAGCTCACCACTAGCGGGGAGTACAGATACGCAGTATTTT. It translates to CASSPLAGSTDTQYF.

This chain joins TRBV4-1 and TRBJ1-1; D gene ambiguous. Trimming took 3 bases from V and 4 from J, leaving 12 bases between them. The CDR3 runs to 14 residues. The germline V gene has CDR1 MGHRA and CDR2 YSYEKL. The CDR3 DNA follows: TGCGCCAGCAGCCACCCCTTTGGAGGCACTGAAGCTTTCTTT. This gives the protein CASSHPFGGTEAFF.

The J gene is TRBJ1-6, the V gene TRBV7-8; TRBD1 agrees at 7 bases. Germline V gene lookup returns CDR1 SGHVS and CDR2 FQNEAQ. This CDR3 region has 17 residues. With 3 bases clipped from V and 7 bases from J, the junction kept 12 bases outside the gene matches. This CDR3 reads CASSFLGRGQRNSPLHF. The CDR3 DNA reads TGTGCCAGCAGCTTTTTGGGACGGGGACAGAGGAATTCACCCCTCCACTTT.

This chain joins TRBV5-1 and TRBJ2-7, with a possible D match to TRBD2 (6 bases). The CDR3 is 12 residues long. The V gene lost 1 base and the J gene lost 6 bases, with 8 bases spanning the gap. Germline V CDR1 and CDR2: SGHRS, YFSETQ. The CDR3 loop is CASSLSGGEQYF. For the CDR3, the DNA is TGCGCCAGCAGCTTGTCCGGGGGCGAGCAGTACTTC.

This chain connects TRBV11-2 to TRBJ2-1, with a possible D match to TRBD2 (6 bases). The CDR3 spans 16 residues. With 1 base removed from V and 0 bases from J, the gap between germline ends came to 10 bases. Germline V gene lookup returns CDR1 SGHAT and CDR2 FQNNGV. The CDR3 protein is CASSLVGRGSYNEQFF. The DNA for the CDR3 is TGTGCCAGCAGCTTAGTAGGGCGGGGCTCCTACAATGAGCAGTTCTTC.

Written as DNA, the CDR3 is TGCGCCAGCAGCTTGGGAGCCGACAGGTCATTGCGGCAGACCCAGTACTTC. Protein sequence: CASSLGADRSLRQTQYF. The gene calls are TRBV5-1 and TRBJ2-5; D possibly corresponds to TRBD1 (6 bases). The CDR3 is made up of 17 amino acids. Germline V CDR1 and CDR2: SGHRS, YFSETQ. V lost 0 bases and J lost 6, with 21 bases in between.

The chain joins TRBV5-6 to TRBJ2-1, with D possibly being TRBD2 (7 bases). V was pared by 4 bases and J by 9 bases, with 20 bases between. Per the germline V gene, CDR1 is SGHDT and CDR2 is YYEEEE. The CDR3 runs 15 residues. CDR3 sequence (DNA): TGTGCCAGCAGCCCGTGGGGGCGGGGGCCGGGTGAGCAGTTCTTC. As protein: CASSPWGRGPGEQFF.

This clone was recorded only once. This chain connects TRBV6-6 to TRBJ1-3; 9 nucleotides align to TRBD1. The length of the CDR3 is 16 residues. The V gene end was trimmed by 6 bases and the J gene end by 0 bases; junction bases not matched to a gene: 6. Germline V lookup: CDR1 MNHNY, CDR2 SVGAGI (reference sequence). CDR3 in amino acids: CASRRTGQGSGNTIYF. The CDR3, as DNA: TGTGCCAGCAGACGAACGGGACAGGGCTCTGGAAACACCATATATTTT.

CDR3 in DNA: TGTGCCAGCAGTGCAGGGGGGACAGGGGTTTACGAGCAGTACTTC. Translating gives CASSAGGTGVYEQYF. The rearrangement uses TRBV2 and TRBJ2-7; 10 bases agree with TRBD1. CDR3 size: 15 residues. V dropped 4 bases and J dropped 4; count of bases not matched to a gene: 7. CDR1 and CDR2 from the germline V gene are SNHLY and FYNNEI.

The V gene is TRBV7-2, the J gene TRBJ2-7, with unresolved D. The germline V gene has CDR1 SGHTA and CDR2 FQGNSA. The ends were cut back, 3 bases at V and 6 bases at J, with 15 bases in the middle. This CDR3 has 14 amino acids. In DNA, the CDR3 is TGTGCCAGCAGCTTCTCGGGTTCAGCTGGCGAGCAGTACTTC. Translation gives CASSFSGSAGEQYF. Based on the CDR3 plus reference TRBV7-2 and TRBJ2-7, the full variable domain is GAGVSQSPSNKVTEKGKDVELRCDPISGHTALYWYRQSLGQGLEFLIYFQGNSAPDKSGLPSDRFSAERTGGSVSTLTIQRTQQEDSAVYLCASSFSGSAGEQYFGPGTRLTVT.

CDR3 sequence: CASSLDGRTDTQYF. The CDR3 DNA follows: TGTGCCAGCAGCTTAGATGGGAGAACAGATACGCAGTATTTT. The gene calls are TRBV5-5 and TRBJ2-3; maybe TRBD2 (5 bases). Between the trimmed V and J ends, which lost 2 bases and 3 bases, there was a span of 10 bases. This CDR3 has 14 residues. The germline V gene has CDR1 SGHKS and CDR2 YYEKEE (reference sequence).

The V and J genes are TRBV5-1 and TRBJ1-1; a weak D match, TRBD1 (6 bases). Trimming removed 2 bases at V and 2 bases at J, with 19 bases between. Germline CDR1 is SGHRS and CDR2 is YFSETQ. This CDR3 contains 17 residues. In DNA form, the CDR3 reads TGCGCCAGCAGCTTTTCACCCAACAGGGAAGGTAACACTGAAGCTTTCTTT. It yields the protein CASSFSPNREGNTEAFF.